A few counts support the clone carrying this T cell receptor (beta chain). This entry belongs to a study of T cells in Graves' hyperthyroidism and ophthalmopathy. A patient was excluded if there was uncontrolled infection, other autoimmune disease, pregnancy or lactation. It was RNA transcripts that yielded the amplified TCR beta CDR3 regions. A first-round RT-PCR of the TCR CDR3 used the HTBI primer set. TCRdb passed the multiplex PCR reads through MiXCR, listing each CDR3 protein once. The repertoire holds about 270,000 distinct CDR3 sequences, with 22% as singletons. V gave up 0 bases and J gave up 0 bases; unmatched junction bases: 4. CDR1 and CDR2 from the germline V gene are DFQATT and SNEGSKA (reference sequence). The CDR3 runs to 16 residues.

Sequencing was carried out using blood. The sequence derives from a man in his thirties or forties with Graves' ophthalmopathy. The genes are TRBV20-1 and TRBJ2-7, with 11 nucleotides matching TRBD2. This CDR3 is CSARDISGRASYEQYF. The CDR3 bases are TGCAGTGCTAGAGATATTAGCGGGAGGGCCTCCTACGAGCAGTACTTC.